The next 10 T cell receptor beta chains were all read from a single sample in a study of HIV-infected patients and healthy controls. MiXCR, applied by TCRdb to the 5' RACE reads, yields one record per CDR3 protein. The data hold 15,000 to 20,000 distinct CDR3 sequences, with about a sixth observed a single time. The sample comprised CD8+ T cells from blood. Every receptor here comes from a human donor in good health.

This clonotype showed up just a few times. V and J are TRBV12-3 or TRBV12-4 and TRBJ1-6, with D unresolved. V was trimmed by 7 bases and J by 0 bases, leaving 7 bases between them. This CDR3 has 14 amino acids. The CDR3 spells CASTKSSYNSPLHF. CDR3 DNA sequence: TGTGCCAGCACAAAGAGCTCCTATAATTCACCCCTCCACTTT.

This clonotype has a count of ten or more. This sequence joins TRBV4-2 and TRBJ2-1; the D is unclear. The CDR3 runs to 15 residues. The V end was cut by 0 bases, the J end by 8 bases, with 14 bases between. Per germline, CDR1 LGHNA and CDR2 YNFKEQ. CDR3 coding DNA: TGTGCCAGCAGCCAAGATCGGCCTTCCGGTGATGAGCAGTTCTTC. It specifies CASSQDRPSGDEQFF.

The table lists this clonotype with many counts. The chain joins TRBV11-2 to TRBJ2-3; the D is unclear. The CDR3 length is 12 residues. Germline CDR1 is SGHAT and CDR2 is FQNNGV. V gave up 5 bases and J gave up 4 bases, with 7 bases separating them. CDR3 amino acids: CASSHHSDTQYF. CDR3 coding DNA: TGTGCCAGCAGCCACCACTCAGATACGCAGTATTTT.

The chain uses TRBV12-3 or TRBV12-4 and TRBJ2-3, with a possible D match to TRBD2 (5 bases). This CDR3 contains 16 residues. V dropped 7 bases and J dropped 3 bases, with 20 bases sitting between them. The CDR3 region has the DNA TGTGCCAGCACCAGAAGAGGAGGACCAGAGACAGATACGCAGTATTTT. It yields the protein CASTRRGGPETDTQYF.

The chain carries TRBV21-1 and TRBJ2-7; the table's D gene call, TRBD1, was not cross checked with the DNA. TRBV21-1 is noted as a pseudogene. The CDR3 sequence is 16 residues long. This CDR3 is CASSKVRGRPRAEQYF. DNA for the CDR3: TGTGCCAGCAGCAAAGTTCGTGGCAGGCCCCGGGCCGAGCAGTACTTC.

This clonotype was observed many times. V is TRBV6-2 or TRBV6-3 and J is TRBJ2-1; D is unclear. The CDR3 consists of 14 residues. V was cut by 6 bases and J by 0 bases, with 9 bases left in between. Germline V lookup: CDR1 MNHEY, CDR2 SVGEGT. Here the CDR3 reads CASSRPFSYNEQFF. The CDR3 DNA sequence: TGTGCCAGCAGCCGGCCATTCTCCTACAATGAGCAGTTCTTC.

The table lists this clonotype with many counts. V usage is TRBV9 and J usage is TRBJ1-1; no definite D call. The length of the CDR3 is 12 residues. V lost 0 bases and J 2 bases, leaving 2 bases between the germline ends. Germline V CDR1 and CDR2: SGDLS, YYNGEE. The CDR3 is CASSVDNTEAFF. The CDR3 nucleotides are TGTGCCAGCAGCGTAGACAACACTGAAGCTTTCTTT.

In its sample, this clonotype was seen a few times. This chain links TRBV12-3 or TRBV12-4 with TRBJ2-5; D assignment may be TRBD1 or TRBD2 (5 bases each). This CDR3 comprises 16 residues. V lost 5 bases and J 5 bases, leaving 21 bases between the germline ends. This CDR3 is CASSIWDPPRAETQYF. The CDR3 DNA reads as TGTGCCAGCAGTATCTGGGACCCCCCTAGAGCGGAGACCCAGTACTTC.

This clonotype was observed many times. The chain uses TRBV11-2 and TRBJ2-1; 8 nucleotides align to TRBD2. J was trimmed by 7 bases and V by 0 bases; bases with no gene match: 8. Germline V gene sequence: CDR1 SGHAT, CDR2 FQNNGV. The CDR3 loop spans 16 amino acids. DNA for the CDR3: TGTGCCAGCAGCTTAGAAATAGCGGGGATGAATAATGAGCAGTTCTTC. Translated: CASSLEIAGMNNEQFF.

This clonotype was recorded at least ten times. The V and J genes are TRBV12-3 or TRBV12-4 and TRBJ2-5; 7 bases align to TRBD1. The CDR3 spans 12 residues. V shed 7 bases and J 7 bases; nucleotides not matched to a gene: 6. This CDR3 is CASTTGDTTQYF. The DNA of the CDR3 is TGTGCCAGCACTACAGGGGATACGACCCAGTACTTC.